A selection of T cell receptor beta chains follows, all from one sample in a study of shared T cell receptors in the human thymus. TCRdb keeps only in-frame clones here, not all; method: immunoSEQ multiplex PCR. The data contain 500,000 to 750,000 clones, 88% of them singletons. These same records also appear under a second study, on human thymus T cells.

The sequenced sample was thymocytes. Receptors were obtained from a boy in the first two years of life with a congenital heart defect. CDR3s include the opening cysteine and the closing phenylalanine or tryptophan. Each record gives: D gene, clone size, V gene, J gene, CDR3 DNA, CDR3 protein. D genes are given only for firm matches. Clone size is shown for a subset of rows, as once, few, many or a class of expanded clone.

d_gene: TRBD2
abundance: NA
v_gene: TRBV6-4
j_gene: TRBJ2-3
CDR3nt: TGTGCCAGCAGCCCGGGACTAGCGGGAGGGCCGTCCAGCACAGATACGCAGTATTTT
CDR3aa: CASSPGLAGGPSSTDTQYF

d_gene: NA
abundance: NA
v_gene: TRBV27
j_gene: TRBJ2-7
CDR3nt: TGTGCCAGCAGGGGCGGGCGGACTCCCGACATCTACGAGCAGTACTTC
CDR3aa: CASRGGRTPDIYEQYF

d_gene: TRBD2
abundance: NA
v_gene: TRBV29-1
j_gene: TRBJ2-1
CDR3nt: TGCAGCGTTGCCCTTGCGTTAGGGCGGGAGGAATCCAACTACAATGAGCAGTTCTTC
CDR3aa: CSVALALGREESNYNEQFF

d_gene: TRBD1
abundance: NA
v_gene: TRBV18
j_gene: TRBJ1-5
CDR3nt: TGTGCCAGCTCACTTACCTCGGGACAGGTAGTCCAGCCCCAGCATTTT
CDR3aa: CASSLTSGQVVQPQHF

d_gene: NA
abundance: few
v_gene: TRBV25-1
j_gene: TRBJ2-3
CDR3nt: TGTGCCAGCAGTACCCTTCAGGGCCGAGGGGACTCGCAGTATTTT
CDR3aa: CASSTLQGRGDSQYF

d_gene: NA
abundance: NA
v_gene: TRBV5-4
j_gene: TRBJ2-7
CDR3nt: TGTGCCAGCAGCTTGACGGATCGGGGAAGGTACGAGCAGTACTTC
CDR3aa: CASSLTDRGRYEQYF

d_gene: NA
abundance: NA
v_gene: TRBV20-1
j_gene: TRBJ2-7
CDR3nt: TGCAGTGCTAGGTTACGGGAGCTGTACTTC
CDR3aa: CSARLRELYF

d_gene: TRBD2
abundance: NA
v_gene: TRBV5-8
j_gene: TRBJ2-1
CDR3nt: TGTGCCAGCAGCTCCCGACTAGCGGGAGTTGTTTACAATGAGCAGTTCTTC
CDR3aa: CASSSRLAGVVYNEQFF

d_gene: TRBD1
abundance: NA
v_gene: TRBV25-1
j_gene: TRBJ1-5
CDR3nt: TGTGCCAGCAGTGAGGGACAGGGGGCGAGCAATCAGCCCCAGCATTTT
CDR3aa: CASSEGQGASNQPQHF

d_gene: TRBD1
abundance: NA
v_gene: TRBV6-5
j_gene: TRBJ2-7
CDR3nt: TGTGCCACCGCGGACAGGGCTCCCCACGAGCAGTACTTC
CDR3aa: CATADRAPHEQYF

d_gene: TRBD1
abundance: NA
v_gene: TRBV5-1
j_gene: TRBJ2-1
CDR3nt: TGCGCCAGCAGCCGGGAGGCACCGGGACAGGGGGCTCCTGAGCAGTTCTTC
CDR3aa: CASSREAPGQGAPEQFF

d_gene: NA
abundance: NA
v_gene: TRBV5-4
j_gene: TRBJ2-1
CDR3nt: TGTGCCAGCAGCTTGGTGGAGGGACCCTTCCCCGATGAGCAGTTCTTC
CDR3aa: CASSLVEGPFPDEQFF

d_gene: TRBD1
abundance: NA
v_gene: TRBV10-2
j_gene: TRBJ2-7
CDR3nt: TGCGCCAGCAGTGAGTCGAGTAGGACAGGGGGCTACGAGCAGTACTTC
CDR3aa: CASSESSRTGGYEQYF

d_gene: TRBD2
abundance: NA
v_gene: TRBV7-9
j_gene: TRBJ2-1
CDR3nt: TGTGCCAGCAGCGAAACTAGCGGGAGGGCCGATGAGCAGTTCTTC
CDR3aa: CASSETSGRADEQFF

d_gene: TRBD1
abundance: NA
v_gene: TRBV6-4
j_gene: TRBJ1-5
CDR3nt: TGTGCCAGCAGTGACAGGCAGATGACAGGGTCTATTCAGCCCCAGCATTTT
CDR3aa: CASSDRQMTGSIQPQHF

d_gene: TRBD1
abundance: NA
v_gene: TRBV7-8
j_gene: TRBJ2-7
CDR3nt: TGTGCCAGCAGCCCCCCGATGCAGGGGGCTGATTACGAGCAGTACTTC
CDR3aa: CASSPPMQGADYEQYF

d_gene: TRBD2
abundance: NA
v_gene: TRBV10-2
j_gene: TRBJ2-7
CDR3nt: TGCGCCAGCCGGCTAGCGGGCTCCTACGAGCAGTACTTC
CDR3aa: CASRLAGSYEQYF

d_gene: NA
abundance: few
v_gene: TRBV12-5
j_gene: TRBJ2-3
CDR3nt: TGTGCTAGTGGTTTGATGGGGGCGGGCACAGATACGCAGTATTTT
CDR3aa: CASGLMGAGTDTQYF

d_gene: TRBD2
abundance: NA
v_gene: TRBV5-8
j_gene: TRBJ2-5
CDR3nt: TGTGCCAGCAGCAAACTAGCGGGTAAAGAGACCCAGTACTTC
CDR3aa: CASSKLAGKETQYF

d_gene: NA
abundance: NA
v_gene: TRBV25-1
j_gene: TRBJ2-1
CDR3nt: TGTGCCAGCAGTGCCATGGGGCTCCTGCAGTTCTTC
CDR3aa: CASSAMGLLQFF

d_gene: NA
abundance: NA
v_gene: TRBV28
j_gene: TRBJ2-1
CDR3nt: TGTGCCAGCAGTTTGGAACGGGAAAGGGACAATGAGCAGTTCTTC
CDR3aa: CASSLERERDNEQFF

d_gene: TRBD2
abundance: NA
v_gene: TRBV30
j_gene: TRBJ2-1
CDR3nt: TGTGCCTGGAGGCTCCCTGGCCCCCAACGACGGCTAGCGGGAGGGTACAATGAGCAGTTCTTC
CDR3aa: CAWRLPGPQRRLAGGYNEQFF

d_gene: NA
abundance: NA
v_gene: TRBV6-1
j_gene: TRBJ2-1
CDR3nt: TGTGCCAGCCGGACTGTACGAGTCTCCTACAATGAGCAGTTCTTC
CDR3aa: CASRTVRVSYNEQFF

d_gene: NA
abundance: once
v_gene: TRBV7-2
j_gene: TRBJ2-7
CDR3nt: TGTGCCAGCAGCCTAGACAGAACCTACGAGCAGTACTTC
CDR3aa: CASSLDRTYEQYF

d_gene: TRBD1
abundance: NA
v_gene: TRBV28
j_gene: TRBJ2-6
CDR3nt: TGTGCCAGCAGTTTATGGGGAGACAGGGGCTCTGGGGCCAACGTCCTGACTTTC
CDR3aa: CASSLWGDRGSGANVLTF

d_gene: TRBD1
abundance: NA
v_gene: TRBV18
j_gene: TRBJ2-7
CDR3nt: TGTGCCAGCTCACCTCAAGACAGGGGAGGTTTCTACGAGCAGTACTTC
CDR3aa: CASSPQDRGGFYEQYF